Included here is one T cell receptor (beta chain) sequence, with context. Its antigen is currently unknown. This PCR relied on a set of 60 Vbeta primers and 13 Jbeta primers. Measured with immunoSEQ multiplex PCR; TCRdb has only the in-frame clones, and not every one. Of roughly 150,000 clones in the sample, over 80% were seen once. This sample stems from a study of cytomegalovirus exposure and HLA in healthy donors. Study outcomes and limitations: When presence/absence was analysed, sequencing depth was taken to be roughly uniform across donors. Later analysis demonstrated an association between a missense DCLRE1C variant and TCR beta V- and J-gene trimming.

The CDR3 extends over 13 amino acids. Germline V lookup: CDR1 KGHSH, CDR2 LQKENI. The junction had 7 bases not matched to a gene; V was cut back by 6 bases and J by 8 bases. The chain combines TRBV18 with TRBJ2-1; 7 bases align to TRBD1. Sequenced: PBMCs. The sequence was obtained from a boy aged 2 to 9 in good health and CMV-seronegative. The CDR3 sequence is CASSPDRDDEQFF. In DNA, the CDR3 is TGTGCCAGCTCCCCCGACAGGGACGATGAGCAGTTCTTC.